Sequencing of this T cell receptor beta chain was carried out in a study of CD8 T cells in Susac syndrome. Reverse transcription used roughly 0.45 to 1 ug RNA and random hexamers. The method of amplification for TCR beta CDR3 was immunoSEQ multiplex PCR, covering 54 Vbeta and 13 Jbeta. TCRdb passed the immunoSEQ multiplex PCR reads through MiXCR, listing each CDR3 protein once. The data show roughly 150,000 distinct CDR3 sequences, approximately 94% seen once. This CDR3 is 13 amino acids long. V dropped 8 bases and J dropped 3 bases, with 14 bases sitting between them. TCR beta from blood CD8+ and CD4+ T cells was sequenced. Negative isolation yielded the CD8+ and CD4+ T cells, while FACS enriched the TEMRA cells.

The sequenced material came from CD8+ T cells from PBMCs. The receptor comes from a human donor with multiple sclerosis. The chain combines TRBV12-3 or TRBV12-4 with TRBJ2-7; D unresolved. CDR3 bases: TGTGCCAGCGCAGACTCATTTTACTACGAGCAGTACTTC. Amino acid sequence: CASADSFYYEQYF.